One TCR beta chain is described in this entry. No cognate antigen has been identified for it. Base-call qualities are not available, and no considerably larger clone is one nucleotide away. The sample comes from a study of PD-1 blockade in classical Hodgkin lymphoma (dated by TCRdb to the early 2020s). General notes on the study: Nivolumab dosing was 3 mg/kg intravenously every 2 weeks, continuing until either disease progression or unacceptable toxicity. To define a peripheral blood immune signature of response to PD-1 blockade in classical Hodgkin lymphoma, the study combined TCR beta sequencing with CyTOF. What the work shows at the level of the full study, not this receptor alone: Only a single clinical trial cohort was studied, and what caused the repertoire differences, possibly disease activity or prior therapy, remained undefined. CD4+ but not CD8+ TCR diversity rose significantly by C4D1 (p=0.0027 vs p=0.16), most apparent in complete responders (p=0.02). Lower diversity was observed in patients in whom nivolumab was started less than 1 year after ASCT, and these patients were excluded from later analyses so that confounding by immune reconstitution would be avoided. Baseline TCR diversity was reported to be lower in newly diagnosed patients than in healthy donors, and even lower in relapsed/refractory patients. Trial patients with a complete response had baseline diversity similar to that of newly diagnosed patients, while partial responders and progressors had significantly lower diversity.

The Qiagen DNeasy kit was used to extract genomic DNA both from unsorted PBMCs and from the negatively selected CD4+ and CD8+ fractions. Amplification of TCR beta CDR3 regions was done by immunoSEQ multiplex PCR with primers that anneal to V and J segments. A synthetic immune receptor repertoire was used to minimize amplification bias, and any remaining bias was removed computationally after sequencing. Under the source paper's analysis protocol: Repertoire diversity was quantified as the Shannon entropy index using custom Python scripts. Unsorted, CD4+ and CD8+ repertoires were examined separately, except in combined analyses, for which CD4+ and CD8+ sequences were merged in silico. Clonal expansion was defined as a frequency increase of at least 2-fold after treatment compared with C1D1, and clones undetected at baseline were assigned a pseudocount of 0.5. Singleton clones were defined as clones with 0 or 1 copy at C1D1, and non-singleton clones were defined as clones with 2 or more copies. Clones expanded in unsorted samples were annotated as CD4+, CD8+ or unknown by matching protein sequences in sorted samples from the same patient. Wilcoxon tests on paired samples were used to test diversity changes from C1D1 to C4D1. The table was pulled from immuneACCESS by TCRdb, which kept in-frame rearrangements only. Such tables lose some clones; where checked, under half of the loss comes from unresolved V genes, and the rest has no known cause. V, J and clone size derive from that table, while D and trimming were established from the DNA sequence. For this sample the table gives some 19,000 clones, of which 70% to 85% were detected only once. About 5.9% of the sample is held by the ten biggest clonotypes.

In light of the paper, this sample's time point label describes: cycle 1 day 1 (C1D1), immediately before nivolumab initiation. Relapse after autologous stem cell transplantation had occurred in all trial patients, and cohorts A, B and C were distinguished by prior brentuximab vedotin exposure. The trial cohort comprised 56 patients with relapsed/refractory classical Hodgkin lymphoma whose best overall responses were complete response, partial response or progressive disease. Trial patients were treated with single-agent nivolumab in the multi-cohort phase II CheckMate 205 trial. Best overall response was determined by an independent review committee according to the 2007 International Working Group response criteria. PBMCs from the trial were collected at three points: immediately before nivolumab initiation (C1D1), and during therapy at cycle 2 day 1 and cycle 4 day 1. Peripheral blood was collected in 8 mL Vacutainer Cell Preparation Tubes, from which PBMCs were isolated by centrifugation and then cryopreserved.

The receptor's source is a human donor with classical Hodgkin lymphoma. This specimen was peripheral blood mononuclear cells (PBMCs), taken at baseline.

The CDR3 loop reads CASSLRTGGGEDTQYF. The DNA is as follows: TGTGCCAGCAGCCTCCGGACGGGCGGGGGGGAAGATACGCAGTATTTT. The chain is encoded by TRBV4-2 joined to TRBJ2-3; TRBD2 matches 9 bases in the middle. The junction shows trimming of 4 bases on V and 5 bases on J, and the gene matches do not reach 10 bases of it. The germline V gene supplies CDR1 LGHNA and CDR2 YNFKEQ. Measured from the cysteine to the phenylalanine, the CDR3 is 16 residues long. Here the CDR3 DNA is all that survives: 48 bases in frame from base 1.